The source of this TCR beta chain is a study of molecular identifiers for immune sequencing clone quantification. The germline gives CDR1 MDHEN, CDR2 SYDVKM. The CDR3 is 17 amino acids. A single record per CDR3 protein comes from TCRdb applying MiXCR to the PCR reads. The table has under 650,000 distinct CDR3 sequences, just under 20% seen once. This clonotype was observed once. A much larger clone differs by one base, so this may be a read error. The J gene is TRBJ1-4, the V gene TRBV28; 8 nucleotides agree with TRBD1. The specimen sequenced was naive CD8+ T cells from blood, with Jurkat cell RNA spiked in. Indicated subset: FACS-sorted CD8+CD4-CCR7+CD45RA+ naive T cells. The source is a human donor in good health. Some libraries in this study had Jurkat cell RNA spiked in. CDR3 amino acids: CASSSTGTGALNEKMFF. CDR3 sequence (DNA): TGTGCCAGCAGTTCCACCGGGACAGGCGCTCTTAATGAAAAAATGTTTTTT.